This is a list of T cell receptor beta chains from one sample in a study of blood T cell repertoires in COVID-19. This table comes from immunoSEQ multiplex PCR, and its TCRdb copy is limited to in-frame clones, with some not included. Seen here are about 250,000 clones, just over 85% observed once, and the top ten hold 1.3% to 1.5%. Sequencing was done on a sample of peripheral blood. These receptors were taken from a man aged 80 or over with acute or convalescent COVID-19. Each CDR3 is given with its conserved first and last residue. The D gene is left open where the match is weak. Rows may omit the clone size; those that give it use once, few, many or a size class.

size: .
V: TRBV6-2/TRBV6-3
D: TRBD1
J: TRBJ1-5
CDR3: CASSSQRTGVSNQPQHF
DNA: TGTGCCAGCAGTTCTCAAAGGACAGGGGTTAGCAATCAGCCCCAGCATTTT

size: .
V: TRBV5-4
D: .
J: TRBJ2-7
CDR3: CASSLKTGGPNEQYF
DNA: TGTGCCAGCAGCTTAAAAACAGGTGGCCCCAACGAGCAGTACTTC

size: once
V: TRBV18
D: .
J: TRBJ1-2
CDR3: CASSPDIYYGYTF
DNA: TGTGCCAGCTCACCCGACATCTACTATGGCTACACCTTC

size: once
V: TRBV4-3
D: .
J: TRBJ2-2
CDR3: CASSQDLFKGTGELFF
DNA: TGCGCCAGCAGCCAAGATCTGTTTAAGGGGACCGGGGAGCTGTTTTTT

size: .
V: TRBV4-3
D: TRBD1
J: TRBJ1-1
CDR3: CASSQLDREGTEAFF
DNA: TGCGCCAGCAGCCAATTGGACAGGGAGGGAACTGAAGCTTTCTTT

size: .
V: TRBV7-3
D: TRBD2
J: TRBJ2-1
CDR3: CASSPVGGSSYNEQFF
DNA: TGTGCCAGCAGCCCCGTTGGCGGGAGCTCCTACAATGAGCAGTTCTTC

size: .
V: TRBV18
D: TRBD1
J: TRBJ1-3
CDR3: CASSPEGQSSGNTIYF
DNA: TGTGCCAGCTCACCAGAGGGACAGAGCTCTGGAAACACCATATATTTT

size: .
V: TRBV2
D: TRBD1
J: TRBJ1-2
CDR3: CASSVGTGYDGYTF
DNA: TGTGCCAGCAGTGTGGGGACAGGGTACGATGGCTACACCTTC

size: .
V: TRBV9
D: TRBD2
J: TRBJ2-3
CDR3: CASSVGGGRRTDTQYF
DNA: TGTGCCAGCAGCGTAGGGGGCGGGAGGAGGACAGATACGCAGTATTTT

size: once
V: TRBV6-1
D: .
J: TRBJ2-2
CDR3: CASSEIGKNTGELFF
DNA: TGTGCCAGCAGTGAAATTGGCAAGAACACCGGGGAGCTGTTTTTT

size: .
V: TRBV19
D: .
J: TRBJ2-7
CDR3: CASSIRQGTYEQYF
DNA: TGTGCCAGTAGTATTAGGCAGGGGACCTACGAGCAGTACTTC

size: .
V: TRBV5-1
D: .
J: TRBJ1-1
CDR3: CASSPMGRQATRTEAFF
DNA: TGCGCCAGCAGCCCGATGGGGAGACAGGCTACGAGGACTGAAGCTTTCTTT

size: .
V: TRBV5-8
D: TRBD2
J: TRBJ2-5
CDR3: CASSLMTSRRETQYF
DNA: TGTGCCAGCAGCTTGATGACTAGCAGGCGGGAGACCCAGTACTTC

size: .
V: TRBV18
D: .
J: TRBJ1-1
CDR3: CASSPTAGREAFF
DNA: TGTGCCAGCTCACCAACCGCGGGACGTGAAGCTTTCTTT

size: .
V: TRBV4-2
D: .
J: TRBJ1-4
CDR3: CASSQDDLGGPLSKKLFF
DNA: TGTGCCAGCAGCCAAGATGATCTGGGGGGACCCCTTAGTAAAAAACTGTTTTTT

size: .
V: TRBV6-9
D: TRBD1
J: TRBJ1-1
CDR3: CASSYSGGGQGEAFF
DNA: TGTGCCAGCAGTTATTCTGGAGGGGGCCAGGGTGAAGCTTTCTTT

size: .
V: TRBV7-6
D: TRBD1
J: TRBJ2-5
CDR3: CASSSETGVGGETQYF
DNA: TGTGCCAGCAGCTCGGAGACAGGGGTAGGAGGGGAGACCCAGTACTTC

size: .
V: TRBV3-1/TRBV3-2
D: TRBD2
J: TRBJ2-7
CDR3: CASSRGTSGVEQYF
DNA: TGTGCCAGCAGCAGGGGGACTAGCGGGGTCGAGCAGTACTTC

size: once
V: TRBV19
D: .
J: TRBJ2-1
CDR3: CASSIMRGSYNEQFF
DNA: TGTGCCAGTAGTATAATGCGAGGATCCTACAATGAGCAGTTCTTC

size: .
V: TRBV10-3
D: TRBD2
J: TRBJ2-1
CDR3: CAISEWTSDRNEQFF
DNA: TGTGCCATCAGTGAGTGGACTAGCGATAGAAATGAGCAGTTCTTC

size: once
V: TRBV5-1
D: .
J: TRBJ1-1
CDR3: CASSPAGGRDTEAFF
DNA: TGCGCCAGCTCCCCGGCGGGGGGCCGGGACACTGAAGCTTTCTTT

size: .
V: TRBV7-8
D: TRBD1
J: TRBJ1-3
CDR3: CASSRGQGFSGNTIYF
DNA: TGTGCCAGCAGCCGAGGACAGGGCTTCTCTGGAAACACCATATATTTT

size: .
V: TRBV6-5
D: TRBD1
J: TRBJ2-7
CDR3: CASSYTDRETYEQYF
DNA: TGTGCCAGCAGTTACACGGACAGGGAGACCTACGAGCAGTACTTC

size: .
V: TRBV23-1
D: .
J: TRBJ1-5
CDR3: CASSQPRTEMGNQPQHF
DNA: TGCGCCAGCAGTCAACCGAGGACTGAAATGGGCAATCAGCCCCAGCATTTT

size: once
V: TRBV18
D: TRBD2
J: TRBJ2-1
CDR3: CASSLRTSGYNEQFF
DNA: TGTGCCAGCTCACTGCGGACTAGCGGCTACAATGAGCAGTTCTTC

size: .
V: TRBV18
D: TRBD1
J: TRBJ2-1
CDR3: CASSSGQRNEQFF
DNA: TGTGCCAGCTCATCGGGACAGCGCAATGAGCAGTTCTTC

size: .
V: TRBV5-4
D: .
J: TRBJ2-5
CDR3: CASSLGEVLGETQYF
DNA: TGTGCCAGCAGCTTGGGCGAGGTTTTAGGAGAGACCCAGTACTTC

size: .
V: TRBV19
D: .
J: TRBJ2-1
CDR3: CASSPLLGSSYNEQFF
DNA: TGTGCCAGTAGTCCTCTTCTTGGTAGCTCCTACAATGAGCAGTTCTTC

size: .
V: TRBV28
D: .
J: TRBJ1-2
CDR3: CASSGPKGGYTF
DNA: TGTGCCAGCAGCGGACCTAAGGGGGGCTACACCTTC

size: .
V: TRBV15
D: TRBD1
J: TRBJ1-2
CDR3: CATSRRQGFYGYTF
DNA: TGTGCCACCAGCAGAAGACAGGGATTCTATGGCTACACCTTC

size: .
V: TRBV18
D: .
J: TRBJ2-5
CDR3: CASSQNREGRGETQYF
DNA: TGTGCCAGCTCGCAAAACAGGGAAGGTCGGGGAGAGACCCAGTACTTC

size: .
V: TRBV28
D: .
J: TRBJ1-4
CDR3: CASSLETSTNEKLFF
DNA: TGTGCCAGCAGTTTAGAGACAAGCACTAATGAAAAACTGTTTTTT

size: .
V: TRBV5-5
D: .
J: TRBJ1-5
CDR3: CASRSGRDNQPQHF
DNA: TGTGCCAGCAGATCCGGCAGGGACAATCAGCCCCAGCATTTT

size: .
V: TRBV29-1
D: TRBD1
J: TRBJ1-2
CDR3: CSVEDFGQGEGGYTF
DNA: TGCAGCGTTGAAGATTTCGGACAGGGTGAGGGCGGCTACACCTTC

size: .
V: TRBV6-4
D: .
J: TRBJ1-1
CDR3: CASSDSYPGREAFF
DNA: TGTGCCAGCAGTGACTCGTACCCAGGGCGGGAAGCTTTCTTT

size: .
V: TRBV6-5
D: .
J: TRBJ1-6
CDR3: CASSYSNRDNSPLHF
DNA: TGTGCCAGCAGTTACTCGAACAGGGATAATTCACCCCTCCACTTT

size: .
V: TRBV2
D: .
J: TRBJ1-5
CDR3: CASKGHPVGNQPQHF
DNA: TGTGCCAGCAAGGGACACCCTGTTGGCAATCAGCCCCAGCATTTT

size: once
V: TRBV6-6
D: TRBD2
J: TRBJ2-1
CDR3: CASSPRTSNEQFF
DNA: TGTGCCAGCAGTCCCCGGACTAGCAATGAGCAGTTCTTC

size: .
V: TRBV7-2
D: TRBD2
J: TRBJ2-1
CDR3: CASSLDRLAWHNEQFF
DNA: TGTGCCAGCAGCTTAGACCGACTAGCGTGGCACAATGAGCAGTTCTTC

size: .
V: TRBV18
D: .
J: TRBJ1-6
CDR3: CASSPDSTSSYNSPLHF
DNA: TGTGCCAGCTCTCCGGACAGTACTAGCTCCTATAATTCACCCCTCCACTTT

size: .
V: TRBV5-1
D: TRBD2
J: TRBJ2-3
CDR3: CASSPQVPSGGDTQYF
DNA: TGCGCCAGCAGCCCGCAGGTTCCCAGCGGGGGAGATACGCAGTATTTT

size: .
V: TRBV21-1
D: .
J: TRBJ2-1
CDR3: CASGQPKFF
DNA: TGTGCCAGCGGGCAACCAAAGTTCTTC

size: .
V: TRBV14
D: .
J: TRBJ2-5
CDR3: CASSQDWTSQETQYF
DNA: TGTGCCAGCAGCCAAGATTGGACAAGCCAAGAGACCCAGTACTTC

size: few
V: TRBV28
D: TRBD2
J: TRBJ2-1
CDR3: CASSPGLAGGDEQFF
DNA: TGTGCCAGCAGCCCTGGACTAGCGGGAGGCGATGAGCAGTTCTTC

size: .
V: TRBV27
D: .
J: TRBJ1-1
CDR3: CASSFGRQIDTEAFF
DNA: TGTGCCAGCAGTTTTGGTAGACAGATCGACACTGAAGCTTTCTTT

size: few
V: TRBV5-1
D: TRBD1
J: TRBJ2-1
CDR3: CASTPGQGNNEQFF
DNA: TGCGCCAGCACCCCGGGACAGGGCAACAATGAGCAGTTCTTC

size: .
V: TRBV19
D: .
J: TRBJ1-1
CDR3: CASSGQGGPNTEAFF
DNA: TGTGCCAGTAGTGGCCAAGGAGGGCCAAACACTGAAGCTTTCTTT

size: .
V: TRBV6-5
D: .
J: TRBJ1-2
CDR3: CASSYSASGSGYGYTF
DNA: TGTGCCAGCAGTTACTCTGCGTCAGGGTCGGGCTATGGCTACACCTTC

size: once
V: TRBV19
D: TRBD1
J: TRBJ2-3
CDR3: CASSRDRGTDTQYF
DNA: TGTGCCAGTTCCCGGGACAGGGGCACAGATACGCAGTATTTT

size: few
V: TRBV5-1
D: .
J: TRBJ2-6
CDR3: CASSSLAGTAPSGANVLTF
DNA: TGCGCCAGCAGCTCCCTCGCCGGGACTGCCCCCTCTGGGGCCAACGTCCTGACTTTC

size: .
V: TRBV7-2
D: TRBD1
J: TRBJ2-2
CDR3: CASSRGQDTGELFF
DNA: TGTGCCAGCAGCAGGGGACAGGATACCGGGGAGCTGTTTTTT

size: .
V: TRBV7-2
D: .
J: TRBJ1-2
CDR3: CASSLGAGHFSGYTF
DNA: TGTGCCAGCAGCTTAGGGGCAGGACACTTCTCTGGCTACACCTTC

size: .
V: TRBV18
D: TRBD1
J: TRBJ2-7
CDR3: CASSQGQGLSYEQYF
DNA: TGTGCCAGCTCACAAGGACAGGGACTTTCCTACGAGCAGTACTTC

size: .
V: TRBV5-4
D: .
J: TRBJ2-7
CDR3: CASSNRDLGLSYEQYF
DNA: TGTGCCAGCAGCAACAGGGACCTAGGCCTTTCCTACGAGCAGTACTTC

size: .
V: TRBV19
D: .
J: TRBJ2-7
CDR3: CASSINGDSYEQYF
DNA: TGTGCCAGTAGTATCAACGGGGATTCCTACGAGCAGTACTTC

size: .
V: TRBV7-2
D: .
J: TRBJ2-3
CDR3: CASSSLGWGGQDTQYF
DNA: TGTGCCAGCAGCTCCCTAGGGTGGGGGGGCCAAGATACGCAGTATTTT

size: .
V: TRBV5-6
D: .
J: TRBJ2-7
CDR3: CASSSSGTPSYEQYF
DNA: TGTGCCAGCAGCTCGTCCGGGACACCGTCCTACGAGCAGTACTTC

size: .
V: TRBV5-1
D: TRBD2
J: TRBJ2-5
CDR3: CASKERGASGETQYF
DNA: TGCGCCAGCAAAGAGCGGGGGGCCTCAGGGGAGACCCAGTACTTC

size: .
V: TRBV4-3
D: TRBD1
J: TRBJ2-1
CDR3: CASSQDGRTGGWNEQFF
DNA: TGCGCCAGCAGCCAAGATGGCAGGACAGGGGGCTGGAATGAGCAGTTCTTC